The entry below gives a single T cell receptor beta chain sequence along with its context. CDR3 size: 15 residues. With V trimmed by 6 bases and J by 0 bases, 5 bases remained unmatched. Germline lookup yields CDR1 SNHLY and CDR2 FYNNEI. As processed by the authors: The assay estimated nucleated cells by amplifying reference gene primers. TCRdb keeps only in-frame clones here, not all; method: immunoSEQ multiplex PCR. The V and J calls and clone size were taken over from that table, and D and trimming were inferred from the DNA. This sample has about 240,000 clones; about 80% occur once, and the top ten carry roughly 9.6%. The source of the sample is a study of blood T cell repertoires in COVID-19. Study details: Specimens from acute and convalescent COVID-19 originated in the United States, Italy and Spain. T cells, B-cell-depleted T cells, or PBMCs provided the cDNA or gDNA that served as material.

This rearrangement joins TRBV2 to TRBJ2-3; 8 bases line up with TRBD1. This sequence was found in a woman older than 75 with acute or convalescent COVID-19. Specimen: peripheral blood. In DNA form, the CDR3 reads TGTGCCAGCAGGGGACAGGCCGCTAGCACAGATACGCAGTATTTT. It yields the protein CASRGQAASTDTQYF.